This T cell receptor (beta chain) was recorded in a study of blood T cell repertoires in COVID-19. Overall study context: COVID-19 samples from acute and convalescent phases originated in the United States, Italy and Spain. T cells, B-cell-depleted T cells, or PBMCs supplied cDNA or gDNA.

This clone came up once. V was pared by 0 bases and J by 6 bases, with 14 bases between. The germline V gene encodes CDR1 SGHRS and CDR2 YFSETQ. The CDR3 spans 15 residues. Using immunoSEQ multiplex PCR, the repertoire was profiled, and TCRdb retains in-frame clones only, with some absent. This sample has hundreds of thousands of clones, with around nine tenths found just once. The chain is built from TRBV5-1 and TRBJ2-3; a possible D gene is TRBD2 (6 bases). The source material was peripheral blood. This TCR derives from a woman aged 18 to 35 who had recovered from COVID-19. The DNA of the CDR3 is TGCGCCAGCAGCTTGGAAGGTCGGGGGAGCGATACGCAGTATTTT. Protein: CASSLEGRGSDTQYF. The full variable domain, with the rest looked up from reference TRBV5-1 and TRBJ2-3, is KAGVTQTPRYLIKTRGQQVTLSCSPISGHRSVSWYQQTPGQGLQFLFEYFSETQRNKGNFPGRFSGRQFSNSRSEMNVSTLELGDSALYLCASSLEGRGSDTQYFGPGTRLTVL.